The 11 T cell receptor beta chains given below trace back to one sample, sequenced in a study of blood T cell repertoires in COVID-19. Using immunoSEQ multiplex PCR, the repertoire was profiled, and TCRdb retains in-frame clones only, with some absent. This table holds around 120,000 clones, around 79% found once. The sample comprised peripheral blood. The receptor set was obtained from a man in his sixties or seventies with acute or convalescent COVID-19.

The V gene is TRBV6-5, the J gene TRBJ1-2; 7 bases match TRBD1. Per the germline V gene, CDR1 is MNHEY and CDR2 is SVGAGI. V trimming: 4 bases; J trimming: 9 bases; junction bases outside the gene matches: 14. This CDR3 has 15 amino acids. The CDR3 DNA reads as TGTGCCAGCAGTTCCGGACAGGTAGTTTGGGGAAGCTACACCTTC. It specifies CASSSGQVVWGSYTF.

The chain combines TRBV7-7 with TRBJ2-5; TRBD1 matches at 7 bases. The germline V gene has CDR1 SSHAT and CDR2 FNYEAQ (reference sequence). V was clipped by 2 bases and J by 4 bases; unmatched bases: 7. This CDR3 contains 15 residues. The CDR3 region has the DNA TGTGCCAGCAGCTTAAGTAGGGCAGGGGGAGAGACCCAGTACTTC. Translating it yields CASSLSRAGGETQYF.

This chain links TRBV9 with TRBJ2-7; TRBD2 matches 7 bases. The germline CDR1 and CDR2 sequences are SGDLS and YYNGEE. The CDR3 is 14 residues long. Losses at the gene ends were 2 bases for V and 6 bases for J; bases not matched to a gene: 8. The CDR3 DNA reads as TGTGCCAGCAGCGTTTCCGGGGGGAATAGCGAGCAGTACTTC. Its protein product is CASSVSGGNSEQYF.

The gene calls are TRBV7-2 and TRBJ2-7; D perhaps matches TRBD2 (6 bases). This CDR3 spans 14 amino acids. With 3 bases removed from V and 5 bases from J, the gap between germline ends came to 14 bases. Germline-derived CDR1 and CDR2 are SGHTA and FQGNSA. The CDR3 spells CASSFGLASDEQYF. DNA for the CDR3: TGTGCCAGCAGCTTCGGGCTAGCGAGCGACGAGCAGTACTTC.

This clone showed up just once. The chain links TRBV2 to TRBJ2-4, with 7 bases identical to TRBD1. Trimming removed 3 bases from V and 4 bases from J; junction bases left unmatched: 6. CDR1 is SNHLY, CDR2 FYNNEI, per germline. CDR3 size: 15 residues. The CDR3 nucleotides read TGTGCCAGCAGTGATCCCGGGACAGCGAAAAACATTCAGTACTTC. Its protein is CASSDPGTAKNIQYF. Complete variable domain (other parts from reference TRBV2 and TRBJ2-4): EPEVTQTPSHQVTQMGQEVILRCVPISNHLYFYWYRQILGQKVEFLVSFYNNEISEKSEIFDDQFSVERPDGSNFTLKIRSTKLEDSAMYFCASSDPGTAKNIQYFGAGTRLSVL.

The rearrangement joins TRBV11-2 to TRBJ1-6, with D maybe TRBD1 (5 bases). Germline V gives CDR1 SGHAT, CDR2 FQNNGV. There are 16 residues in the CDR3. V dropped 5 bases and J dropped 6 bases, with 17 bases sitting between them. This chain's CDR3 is CASSVRGWGFNSPLHF. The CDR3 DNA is TGTGCCAGCAGCGTACGGGGGTGGGGTTTTAATTCACCCCTCCACTTT.

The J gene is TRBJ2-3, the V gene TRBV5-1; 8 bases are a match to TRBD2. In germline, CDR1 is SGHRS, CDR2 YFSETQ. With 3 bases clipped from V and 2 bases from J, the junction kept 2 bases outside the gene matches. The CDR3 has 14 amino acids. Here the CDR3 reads CASSSGLATDTQYF. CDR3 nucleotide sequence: TGCGCCAGCAGCTCAGGACTAGCCACAGATACGCAGTATTTT.

The chain's CDR3 is CASSPSGGLDEQYF. The CDR3 region has the DNA TGTGCCAGCTCTCCTAGCGGGGGGCTGGACGAGCAGTACTTC. The chain joins TRBV18 to TRBJ2-7; 11 bases agree with TRBD2. V shed 6 bases, J shed 5 bases, and the junction held 6 bases outside the gene matches. Germline CDR1 KGHSH, CDR2 LQKENI. This CDR3 spans 14 amino acids.

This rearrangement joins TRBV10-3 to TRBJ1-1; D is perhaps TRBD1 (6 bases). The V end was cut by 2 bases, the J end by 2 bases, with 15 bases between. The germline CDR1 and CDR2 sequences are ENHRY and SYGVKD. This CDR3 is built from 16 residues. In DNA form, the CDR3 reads TGTGCCATCAGTGAGGGACTCGGGACACAAAACACTGAAGCTTTCTTT. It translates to CAISEGLGTQNTEAFF.

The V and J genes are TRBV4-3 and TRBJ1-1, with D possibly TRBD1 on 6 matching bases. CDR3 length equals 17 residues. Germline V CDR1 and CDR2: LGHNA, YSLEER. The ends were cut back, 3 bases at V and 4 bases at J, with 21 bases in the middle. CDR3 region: CASSQGDRWSRSTEAFF. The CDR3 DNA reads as TGCGCCAGCAGCCAGGGTGACAGGTGGAGCAGAAGCACTGAAGCTTTCTTT.

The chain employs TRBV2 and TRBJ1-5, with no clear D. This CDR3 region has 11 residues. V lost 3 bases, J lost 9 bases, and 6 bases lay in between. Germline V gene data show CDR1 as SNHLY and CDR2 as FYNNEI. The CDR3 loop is CASSDPGPQHF. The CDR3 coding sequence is TGTGCCAGCAGTGACCCCGGGCCCCAGCATTTT.